The rows below give T cell receptor beta chains drawn from one sample of a study of blood T cell repertoires in COVID-19. Only in-frame clones appear in the TCRdb table, and some are missing; sequencing was by immunoSEQ multiplex PCR. The table records about 150,000 clones, approximately 92% of them present only once. Sequences were obtained from peripheral blood. The receptors here all came from a woman between 40 and 55 years old with acute or convalescent COVID-19. CDR3s include the opening cysteine and the closing phenylalanine or tryptophan. D genes are given only for firm matches. Only part of the rows carry a size: once, few, many, or a class if the clone is expanded.

TRBJ1-6,few,.,TRBV30,TGTGCCTGGAGTGGCAGGGTGGCCTATAATTCACCCCTCCACTTT,CAWSGRVAYNSPLHF
TRBJ1-1,.,.,TRBV3-1/TRBV3-2,TGTGCCAGCAGCCAAGAGGTGGGGGCGAACACTGAAGCTTTCTTT,CASSQEVGANTEAFF
TRBJ1-6,.,TRBD1,TRBV5-4,TGTGCCAGCAGCTCCGGGACAGGGGGCTCCTATAATTCACCCCTCCACTTT,CASSSGTGGSYNSPLHF
TRBJ2-2,.,.,TRBV11-2,TGTGCCAGCAGCTTAGTCGTGTGGGAGATCTGGGGAGGGGAGCTGTTTTTT,CASSLVVWEIWGGELFF
TRBJ2-3,.,.,TRBV19,TGTGCCAGTAGTACCCCGGGACTGAGCCCCCACACAGATACGCAGTATTTT,CASSTPGLSPHTDTQYF
TRBJ1-2,.,.,TRBV4-1,TGCGCCAGCACCGAAGGACCCTACGCGGGGGCGACCGGCTACACCTTC,CASTEGPYAGATGYTF
TRBJ2-2,.,.,TRBV29-1,TGCAGCGTCCGAAGACAGACGAACACCGGGGAGCTGTTTTTT,CSVRRQTNTGELFF
TRBJ1-2,.,TRBD1,TRBV6-6,TGTGCCAGCAACCCCCTACAGGGGGCTCACTATGGCTACACCTTC,CASNPLQGAHYGYTF
TRBJ2-1,.,.,TRBV7-2,TGTGCCAGCAGCAGAATTAACACCGTCTCCTACAATGAGCAGTTCTTC,CASSRINTVSYNEQFF
TRBJ2-5,.,.,TRBV11-3,TGTGCCAGCCAACAGGGCGGCAGCCAAGAGACCCAGTACTTC,CASQQGGSQETQYF
TRBJ2-7,once,.,TRBV11-2,TGTGCCAGCAGCTTAGTTTCGTACGAGCAGTACTTC,CASSLVSYEQYF
TRBJ1-5,few,.,TRBV7-8,TGTGCCAGCAGCCAGGACACTTCTACTTATCAGCCCCAGCATTTT,CASSQDTSTYQPQHF
TRBJ2-7,.,TRBD2,TRBV10-1,TGCGCCAGCAGTGGTGAAAAGGGGAGGGACTCCTACGAGCAGTACTTC,CASSGEKGRDSYEQYF
TRBJ2-3,.,TRBD2,TRBV6-2/TRBV6-3,TGTGCCAGCAGCCCCCAGCGGGAAGGGGCAGATACGCAGTATTTT,CASSPQREGADTQYF
TRBJ2-1,.,TRBD2,TRBV7-2,TGTGCCAGCAGCTTAACTAGCGGGGTATACAATGAGCAGTTCTTC,CASSLTSGVYNEQFF
TRBJ2-7,.,.,TRBV4-2,TGTGCCAGCAGCCAGGAACCTAGTTATCCTTCATACGAGCAGTACTTC,CASSQEPSYPSYEQYF
TRBJ1-1,.,.,TRBV9,TGTGCCAGCAGCGTAGGGAGGGTGAACACTGAAGCTTTCTTT,CASSVGRVNTEAFF
TRBJ1-2,.,.,TRBV28,TGTGCCAGCAGTTTATTAGGGACTGCCGTCTTAGGCTACACCTTC,CASSLLGTAVLGYTF
TRBJ2-7,.,.,TRBV6-5,TGTGCCAGCAGTCCCCGGTGGGGGGTCGAGCAGTACTTC,CASSPRWGVEQYF
TRBJ1-2,.,TRBD1,TRBV29-1,TGCAGCGTTGATTCTCAGGGGGCGGCGAAGTATGGCTACACCTTC,CSVDSQGAAKYGYTF
TRBJ1-2,.,.,TRBV15,TGTGCCACCAGCAGCGGGCCCACAGGGCGCGACTATGGCTACACCTTC,CATSSGPTGRDYGYTF
TRBJ1-5,.,.,TRBV29-1,TGCAGCGTTGGCGCTAGCAATCAGCCCCAGCATTTT,CSVGASNQPQHF
TRBJ2-3,.,TRBD2,TRBV6-2/TRBV6-3,TGTGCCAGCAGTTACTCTTTCTTTGCGCGGGAGGGTCTTACAGATACGCAGTATTTT,CASSYSFFAREGLTDTQYF